This is a list of T cell receptor beta chains from one sample in a study of regulatory and conventional T cells in RAG deficiency. Produced via immunoSEQ multiplex PCR; TCRdb's table is partial and in-frame only. The table has approximately 6,100 clones, 80% to 95% seen once. Material: CD8+ T cells sorted from blood. Receptor source: a human donor with RAG deficiency presenting as severe combined immunodeficiency. Both conserved end residues are trimmed from each CDR3.

j_call v_call cdr3_aa
TRBJ2-7 TRBV27 ASGDPYEQY
TRBJ2-1 TRBV9 ASSPLGQDYNEQF
TRBJ2-5 TRBV9 ASSVGTANQETQY
TRBJ2-7 TRBV19 ASSTLAAYEQY
TRBJ2-5 TRBV30 AWIDRPSPLGETQYQETQY
TRBJ2-5 TRBV27 ASSLSGATQY
TRBJ2-7 TRBV7-9 ASSDSGTSGDEQY
TRBJ1-2 TRBV15 ATSRDRSTGGRYGYT
TRBJ2-1 TRBV7-2 ASRQPTAAYNEQF
TRBJ2-7 TRBV7-6 ASSLAGAMAYEQY
TRBJ2-3 TRBV4-3 ASSPSGLITDTQY
TRBJ2-6 TRBV6-5 ASSYSGVGANVLT
TRBJ2-7 TRBV5-6 ASSLGAAYEQY
TRBJ2-7 TRBV28 ASSLSWDSSYEQY
TRBJ2-3 TRBV5-1 ASSLGRAADTQY
TRBJ2-3 TRBV20-1 SARGTDTQY
TRBJ2-1 TRBV9 ASSQWTSGSNEQF
TRBJ2-5 TRBV7-9 ASSPGGTETQY
TRBJ2-7 TRBV27 ASSLRGLGTYEQY
TRBJ2-6 TRBV7-9 ASSDNSGANVLT
TRBJ2-1 TRBV27 ASSFGTGSFNEQF
TRBJ2-3 TRBV10-3 AISESRGATDTQY
TRBJ2-5 TRBV28 ASSRRGEETQY
TRBJ2-7 TRBV29-1 SVEDSSYEQY
TRBJ2-5 TRBV9 ASSAPGETQY
TRBJ2-5 TRBV10-3 AIRGEGALQETQY
TRBJ2-2 TRBV4-1 ASSQDEGGTGELF
TRBJ2-3 TRBV28 ASSLSLADTRDTDTQY
TRBJ2-7 TRBV7-2 ASSLYYEQY
TRBJ2-5 TRBV27 ASSLDRGQETQY
TRBJ2-6 TRBV7-6 ASSWDRNSGANVLT
TRBJ2-7 TRBV6-6 ASSAPEGRGPYEQY
TRBJ2-2 TRBV7-2 ASSFLPGHPNTGELF
TRBJ2-5 TRBV10-3 AIRLNAGETQY
TRBJ2-1 TRBV13 ASSPPSSGSSGHEQF
TRBJ2-7 TRBV28 ASSLVSSYEQY
TRBJ2-1 TRBV28 ASIDRGNYNEQF
TRBJ2-7 TRBV18 ASSPPAGSYEQY
TRBJ2-5 TRBV12-5 ASGRNRGPRETQY
TRBJ2-7 TRBV7-9 ASTPIQDPYEQY
TRBJ1-4 TRBV27 VTVSGDEKLF
TRBJ2-5 TRBV27 ASSWTQAGETQY
TRBJ2-2 TRBV15 ATSRDRGAGELF